This section outlines one TCR beta chain sequence together with its context. The antigen remains unidentified. No neoadjuvant therapy was given to the selected pancreatic ductal adenocarcinoma patients before their surgery. This sample stems from a study of T cells in pancreatic ductal adenocarcinoma. This CDR3 has 15 amino acids. With V trimmed by 10 bases and J by 0 bases, 8 bases remained unmatched. Germline assignment: CDR1 MRHNA and CDR2 SNTAGT. TCRdb's copy holds only in-frame clones and misses some; the assay was immunoSEQ multiplex PCR. The sample lists 25,000 to 35,000 clones, 85% to 95% occurring once. Findings of the study overall: Compared with tumor, blood showed more total productive templates and around 8-fold more clonotypes. No significant tumor-blood clonality difference; means were about 0.1 and 0.065. The resected cohort was biased toward the minority with early-stage disease.

J is TRBJ1-2 and V is TRBV6-4; 10 nucleotides agree with TRBD1. This clonotype was sampled from a human donor with pancreatic ductal adenocarcinoma. The sample consisted of PBMCs. The CDR3 DNA reads TGTGCCACCGGGACAGGGGACCGAGCTAACTATGGCTACACCTTC. Residues: CATGTGDRANYGYTF.